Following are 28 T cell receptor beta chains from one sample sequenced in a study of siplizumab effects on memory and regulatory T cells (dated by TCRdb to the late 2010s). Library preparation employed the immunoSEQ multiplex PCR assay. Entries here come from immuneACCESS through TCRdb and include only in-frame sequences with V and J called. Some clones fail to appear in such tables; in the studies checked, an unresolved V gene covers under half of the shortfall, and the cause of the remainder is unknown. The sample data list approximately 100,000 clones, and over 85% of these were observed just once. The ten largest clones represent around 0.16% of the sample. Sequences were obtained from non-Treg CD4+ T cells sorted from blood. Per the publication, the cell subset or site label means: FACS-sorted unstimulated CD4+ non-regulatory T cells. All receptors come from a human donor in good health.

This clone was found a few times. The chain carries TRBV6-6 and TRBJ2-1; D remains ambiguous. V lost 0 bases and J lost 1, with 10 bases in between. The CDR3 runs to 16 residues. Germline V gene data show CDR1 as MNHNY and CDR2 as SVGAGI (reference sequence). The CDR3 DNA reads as TGTGCCAGCAGTTACTCGATAAGTTGGTCCTACAATGAGCAGTTCTTC. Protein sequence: CASSYSISWSYNEQFF.

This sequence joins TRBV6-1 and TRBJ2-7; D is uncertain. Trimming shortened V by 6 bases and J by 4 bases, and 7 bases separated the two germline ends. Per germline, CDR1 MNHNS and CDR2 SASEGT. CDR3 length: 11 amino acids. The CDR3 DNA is TGTGCCAGCAGGGTTACTTACGAGCAGTACTTC. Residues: CASRVTYEQYF.

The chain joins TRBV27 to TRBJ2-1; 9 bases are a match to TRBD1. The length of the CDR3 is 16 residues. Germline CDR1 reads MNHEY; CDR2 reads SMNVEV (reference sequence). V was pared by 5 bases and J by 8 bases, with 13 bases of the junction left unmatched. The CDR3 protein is CASSPTDRGFLHEQFF. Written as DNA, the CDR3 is TGTGCCAGCAGTCCCACCGACAGGGGGTTTCTTCATGAGCAGTTCTTC.

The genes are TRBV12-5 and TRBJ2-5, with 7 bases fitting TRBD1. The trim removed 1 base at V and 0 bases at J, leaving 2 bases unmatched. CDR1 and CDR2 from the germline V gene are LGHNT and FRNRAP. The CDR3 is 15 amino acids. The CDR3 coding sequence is TGTGCTAGTGGTTTGGGACAGGGTTACCAAGAGACCCAGTACTTC. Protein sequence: CASGLGQGYQETQYF.

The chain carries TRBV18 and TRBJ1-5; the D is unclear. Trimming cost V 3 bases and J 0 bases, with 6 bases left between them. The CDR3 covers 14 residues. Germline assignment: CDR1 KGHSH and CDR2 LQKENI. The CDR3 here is CASSPQYSNQPQHF. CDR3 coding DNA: TGTGCCAGCTCACCCCAATATAGCAATCAGCCCCAGCATTTT. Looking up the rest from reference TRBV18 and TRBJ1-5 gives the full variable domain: NAGVMQNPRHLVRRRGQEARLRCSPMKGHSHVYWYRQLPEEGLKFMVYLQKENIIDESGMPKERFSAEFPKEGPSILRIQQVVRGDSAAYFCASSPQYSNQPQHFGDGTRLSIL.

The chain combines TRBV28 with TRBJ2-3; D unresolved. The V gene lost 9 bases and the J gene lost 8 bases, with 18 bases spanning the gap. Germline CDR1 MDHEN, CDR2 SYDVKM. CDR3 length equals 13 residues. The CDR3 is CARLGLSRGTQYF. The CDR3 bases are TGTGCCAGACTCGGGCTCTCGCGAGGTACGCAGTATTTT.

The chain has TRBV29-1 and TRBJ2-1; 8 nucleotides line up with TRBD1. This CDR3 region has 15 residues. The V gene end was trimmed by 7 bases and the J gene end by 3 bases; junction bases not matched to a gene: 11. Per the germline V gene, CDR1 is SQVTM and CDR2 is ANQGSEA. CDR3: CSASRVGTGYNEQFF. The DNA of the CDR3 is TGCAGCGCCTCCCGAGTCGGGACAGGCTACAATGAGCAGTTCTTC.

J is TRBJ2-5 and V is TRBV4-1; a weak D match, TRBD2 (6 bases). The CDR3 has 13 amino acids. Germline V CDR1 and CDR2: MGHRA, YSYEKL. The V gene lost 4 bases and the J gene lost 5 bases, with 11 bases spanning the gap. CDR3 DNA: TGCGCCAGCAGCCTTGGGAGGTTGGAGACCCAGTACTTC. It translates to CASSLGRLETQYF.

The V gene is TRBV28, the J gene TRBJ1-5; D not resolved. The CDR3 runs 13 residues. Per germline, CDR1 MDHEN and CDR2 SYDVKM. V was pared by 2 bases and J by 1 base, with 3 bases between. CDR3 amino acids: CASSLVSNQPQHF. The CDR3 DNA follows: TGTGCCAGCAGTTTAGTCAGCAATCAGCCCCAGCATTTT.

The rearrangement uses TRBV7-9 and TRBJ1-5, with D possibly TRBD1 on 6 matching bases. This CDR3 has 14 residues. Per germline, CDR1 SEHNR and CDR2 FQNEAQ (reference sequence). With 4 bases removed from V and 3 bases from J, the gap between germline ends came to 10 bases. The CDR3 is CASSSDRFNQPQHF. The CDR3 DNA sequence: TGTGCCAGCAGCTCCGACAGGTTCAATCAGCCCCAGCATTTT.

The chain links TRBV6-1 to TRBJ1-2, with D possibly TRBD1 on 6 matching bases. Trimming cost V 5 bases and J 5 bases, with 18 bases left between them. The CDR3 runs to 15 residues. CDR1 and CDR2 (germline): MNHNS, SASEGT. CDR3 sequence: CASSPHRTDSYGYTF. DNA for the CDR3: TGTGCCAGCAGTCCCCATCGGACAGATTCTTATGGCTACACCTTC.

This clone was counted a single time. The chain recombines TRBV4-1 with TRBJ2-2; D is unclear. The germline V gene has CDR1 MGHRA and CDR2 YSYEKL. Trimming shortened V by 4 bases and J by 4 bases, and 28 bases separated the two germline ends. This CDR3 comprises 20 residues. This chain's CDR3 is CASSLRNLEQTEQRTGELFF. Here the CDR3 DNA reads TGCGCCAGCAGCCTCCGAAACCTGGAACAGACGGAGCAACGCACCGGGGAGCTGTTTTTT.

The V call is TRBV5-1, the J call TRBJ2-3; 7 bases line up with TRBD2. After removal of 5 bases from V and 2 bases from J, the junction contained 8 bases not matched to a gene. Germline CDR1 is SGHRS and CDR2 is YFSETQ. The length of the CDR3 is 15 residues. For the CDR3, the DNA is TGCGCCAGCAGAATCGGGGGGACTGACACAGATACGCAGTATTTT. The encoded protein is CASRIGGTDTDTQYF.

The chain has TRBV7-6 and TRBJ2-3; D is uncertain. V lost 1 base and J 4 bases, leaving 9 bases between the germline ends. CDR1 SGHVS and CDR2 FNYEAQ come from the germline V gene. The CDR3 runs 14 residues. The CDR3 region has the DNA TGTGCCAGCAGCTTAGGGCTTGCCGCAGATACGCAGTATTTT. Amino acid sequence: CASSLGLAADTQYF.

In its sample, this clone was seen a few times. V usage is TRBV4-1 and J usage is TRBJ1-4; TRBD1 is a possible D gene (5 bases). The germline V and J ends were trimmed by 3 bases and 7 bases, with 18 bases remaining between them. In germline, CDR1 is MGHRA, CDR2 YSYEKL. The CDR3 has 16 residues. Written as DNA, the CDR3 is TGCGCCAGCAGCCAGGGTGGGGGTCTAACTGGTGAAAAACTGTTTTTT. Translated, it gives CASSQGGGLTGEKLFF.

The CDR3 reads CASMELAGFYEQYF. CDR3 coding DNA: TGTGCCAGCATGGAATTAGCGGGGTTCTACGAGCAGTACTTC. V gene TRBV6-5 combines with J gene TRBJ2-7, with TRBD2 matching 8 bases. The CDR3 has 14 amino acids. The V segment lost 7 bases and the J segment 3 bases; nucleotides outside the gene matches: 8. CDR1 and CDR2 (germline): MNHEY, SVGAGI.

The CDR3 region is CASSDRGFREQFF. The CDR3 nucleotides are TGTGCCAGCAGTGATCGGGGTTTCCGGGAGCAGTTCTTC. V gene TRBV13 combines with J gene TRBJ2-1; tentative D call: TRBD2 (5 bases). The germline V gene has CDR1 PRHDT and CDR2 FYEKMQ (reference sequence). Trimming stripped 6 bases from V and 10 bases from J, with 16 bases between. The CDR3 contains 13 residues.

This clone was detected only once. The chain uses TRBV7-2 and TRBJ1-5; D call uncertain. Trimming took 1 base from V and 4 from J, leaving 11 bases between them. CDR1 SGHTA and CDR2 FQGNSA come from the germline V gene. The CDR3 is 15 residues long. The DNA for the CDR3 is TGTGCCAGCAGCTTAGTTGAGGGTCGGAATCAGCCCCAGCATTTT. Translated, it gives CASSLVEGRNQPQHF.

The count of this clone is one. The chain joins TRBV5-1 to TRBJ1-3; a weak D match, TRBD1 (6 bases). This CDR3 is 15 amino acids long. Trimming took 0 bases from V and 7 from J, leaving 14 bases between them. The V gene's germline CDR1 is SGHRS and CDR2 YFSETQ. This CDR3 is CASSLAPGQGNTIYF. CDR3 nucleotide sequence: TGCGCCAGCAGCTTGGCCCCGGGACAAGGGAACACCATATATTTT.

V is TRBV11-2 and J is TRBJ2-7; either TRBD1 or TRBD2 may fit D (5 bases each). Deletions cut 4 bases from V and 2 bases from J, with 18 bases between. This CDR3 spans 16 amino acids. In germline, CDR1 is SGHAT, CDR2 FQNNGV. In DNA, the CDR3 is TGTGCCAGCAGCTCAATTAATCGGGACGGACCCTACGAGCAGTACTTC. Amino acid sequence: CASSSINRDGPYEQYF.

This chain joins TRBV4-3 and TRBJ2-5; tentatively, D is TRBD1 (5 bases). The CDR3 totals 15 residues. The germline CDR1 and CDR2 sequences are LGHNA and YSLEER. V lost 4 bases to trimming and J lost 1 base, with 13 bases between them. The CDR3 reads CASSRNQGGQETQYF. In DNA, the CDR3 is TGCGCCAGCAGCCGAAACCAGGGTGGCCAAGAGACCCAGTACTTC.

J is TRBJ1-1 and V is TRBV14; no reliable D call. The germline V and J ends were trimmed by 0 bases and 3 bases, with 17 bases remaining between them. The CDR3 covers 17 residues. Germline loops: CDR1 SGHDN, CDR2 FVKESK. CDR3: CASSQETGWGLDTEAFF. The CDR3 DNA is TGTGCCAGCAGCCAAGAAACGGGGTGGGGTTTGGACACTGAAGCTTTCTTT.

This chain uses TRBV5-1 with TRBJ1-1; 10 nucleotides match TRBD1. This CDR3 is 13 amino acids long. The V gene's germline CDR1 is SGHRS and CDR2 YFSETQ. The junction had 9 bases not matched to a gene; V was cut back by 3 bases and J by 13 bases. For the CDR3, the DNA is TGCGCCAGCAGCTCCGGGACAGGGGAATTCGGTTTCTTT. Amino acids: CASSSGTGEFGFF.

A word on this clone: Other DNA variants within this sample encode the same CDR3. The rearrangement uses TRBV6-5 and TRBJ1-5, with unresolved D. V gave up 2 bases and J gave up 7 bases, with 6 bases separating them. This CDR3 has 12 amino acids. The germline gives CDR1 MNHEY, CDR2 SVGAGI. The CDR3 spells CASSYPGQPQHF. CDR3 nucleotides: TGTGCCAGCAGTTACCCCGGACAGCCCCAGCATTTT.

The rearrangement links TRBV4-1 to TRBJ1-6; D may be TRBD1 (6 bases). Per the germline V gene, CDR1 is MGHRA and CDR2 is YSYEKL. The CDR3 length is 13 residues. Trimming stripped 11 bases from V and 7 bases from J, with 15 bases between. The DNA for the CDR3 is TGCGCCCACCGGGCAGGGGAGAATTCACCCCTCCACTTT. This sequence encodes CAHRAGENSPLHF.

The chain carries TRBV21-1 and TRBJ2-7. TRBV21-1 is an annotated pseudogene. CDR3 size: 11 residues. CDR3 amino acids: CASSKDYEQYF. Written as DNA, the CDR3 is TGTGCCAGCAGCAAAGACTACGAGCAGTACTTC.

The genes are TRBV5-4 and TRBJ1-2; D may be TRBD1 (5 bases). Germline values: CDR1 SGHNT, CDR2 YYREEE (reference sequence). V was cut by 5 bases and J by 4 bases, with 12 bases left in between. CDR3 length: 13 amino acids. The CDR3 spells CASRITGIYGYTF. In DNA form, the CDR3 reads TGTGCCAGCAGGATAACAGGAATCTATGGCTACACCTTC.

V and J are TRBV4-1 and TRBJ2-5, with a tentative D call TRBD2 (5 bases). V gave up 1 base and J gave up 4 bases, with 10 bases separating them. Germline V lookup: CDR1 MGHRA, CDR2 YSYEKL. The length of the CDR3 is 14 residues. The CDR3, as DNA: TGCGCCAGCAGCCAAGTAGCGCAGGTAGAGACCCAGTACTTC. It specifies CASSQVAQVETQYF.